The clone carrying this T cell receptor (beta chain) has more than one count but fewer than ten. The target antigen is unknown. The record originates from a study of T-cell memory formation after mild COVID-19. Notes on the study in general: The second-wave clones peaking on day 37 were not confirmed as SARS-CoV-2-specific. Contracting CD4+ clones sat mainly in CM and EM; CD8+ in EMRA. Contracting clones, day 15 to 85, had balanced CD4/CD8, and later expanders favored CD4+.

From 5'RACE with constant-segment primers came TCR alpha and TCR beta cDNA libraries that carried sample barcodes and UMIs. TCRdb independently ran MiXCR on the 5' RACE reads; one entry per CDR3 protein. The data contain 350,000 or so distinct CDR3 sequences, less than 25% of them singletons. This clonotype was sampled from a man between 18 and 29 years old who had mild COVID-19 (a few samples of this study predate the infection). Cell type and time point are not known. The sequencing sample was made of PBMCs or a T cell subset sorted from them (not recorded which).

CDR3 sequence reads: CSVESKTHNEQFF. The DNA of the CDR3 is TGCAGCGTTGAAAGTAAAACCCACAATGAGCAGTTCTTC. This chain links TRBV29-1 with TRBJ2-1; unclear D gene. V was shortened by 2 bases and J by 5 bases, with 10 bases between the two germline ends. CDR1 and CDR2 (germline): SQVTM, ANQGSEA. The CDR3 runs 13 residues.